The 9 T cell receptor beta chains reported below all come from one sample, sequenced in a study of OX40 agonist ivuxolimab in advanced cancers. Library preparation employed the immunoSEQ multiplex PCR assay. TCRdb provides this immuneACCESS table in a form limited to in-frame rearrangements. Some clones are lacking; in checked studies, under half of them reflect an unresolved V gene, and why the rest are absent is not known. Within this sample are fewer than 15,000 clones, with 80% of them counted one time only. The ten most abundant clones make up 36% of the sample. The source material was CD4+ or CD8+ T cells sorted from blood, sampled in a trial of the OX40 agonist ivuxolimab. These receptors were collected from an adult with an advanced solid tumor such as melanoma, head and neck, liver or kidney cancer.

This clone is medium-sized within its sample. The chain couples TRBV12-5 to TRBJ2-5; a possible D gene is TRBD1 (5 bases). This CDR3 is built from 12 residues. The V gene's germline CDR1 is LGHNT and CDR2 FRNRAP. The germline V and J ends were trimmed by 9 bases and 0 bases, with 8 bases remaining between them. In DNA, the CDR3 is TGTGCTAGCAGGGTGTACCAAGAGACCCAGTACTTC. This sequence encodes CASRVYQETQYF.

This clone was found once. The chain carries TRBV11-3 and TRBJ1-1, with 8 nucleotides matching TRBD1. The CDR3 runs to 16 residues. With V trimmed by 3 bases and J by 3 bases, 9 bases remained unmatched. Germline V gene lookup returns CDR1 SGHNT and CDR2 YENEEA. The CDR3 reads CASSFDMTGADTEAFF. DNA of the CDR3: TGTGCCAGCAGCTTCGATATGACAGGGGCGGACACTGAAGCTTTCTTT.

This CDR3 reads CASSAGGKTYEQYF. CDR3 sequence (DNA): TGTGCCAGCAGCGCCGGGGGGAAAACCTACGAGCAGTACTTC. V and J are TRBV9 and TRBJ2-7, with TRBD2 matching 7 bases. CDR1 and CDR2 (germline): SGDLS, YYNGEE. The CDR3 is made up of 14 amino acids. V lost 3 bases and J lost 2; bases outside the gene matches: 5.

The chain joins TRBV10-1 to TRBJ2-5; TRBD1 matches 9 bases. The length of the CDR3 is 15 residues. The germline V gene has CDR1 WNHNN and CDR2 SYGVQD (reference sequence). Unmatched junction bases numbered 10, after V lost 10 bases and J lost 1 base. CDR3 protein: CATYRDRVPQETQYF. The DNA for the CDR3 is TGCGCCACATACCGGGACAGGGTGCCCCAAGAGACCCAGTACTTC.

This clone appeared a single time. The chain joins TRBV6-6 to TRBJ2-7; D is uncertain. CDR3 length equals 13 residues. V lost 2 bases and J lost 3, with 8 bases in between. CDR1 and CDR2 (germline): MNHNY, SVGAGI (reference sequence). CDR3 sequence: CASSYGFGYEQYF. The CDR3 nucleotides read TGTGCCAGCAGTTACGGCTTCGGCTACGAGCAGTACTTC.

As concerns this clone: Distinct nucleotide sequences in the sample also encode this CDR3. Here the CDR3 reads CASSYGGNTEAFF. Here the CDR3 DNA reads TGTGCCAGCAGTTACGGAGGAAACACTGAAGCTTTCTTT. The chain combines TRBV6-5 with TRBJ1-1; D gene unclear. V gave up 2 bases and J gave up 2 bases, with 6 bases separating them. This CDR3 is built from 13 residues. Germline-derived CDR1 and CDR2 are MNHEY and SVGAGI.

This clone has only a few counts. The V call is TRBV28, the J call TRBJ2-7; the match to TRBD1 covers 7 bases. The length of the CDR3 is 15 residues. From germline, CDR1 is MDHEN and CDR2 SYDVKM. V shed 2 bases, J shed 3 bases, and the junction held 7 bases outside the gene matches. The CDR3 bases are TGTGCCAGCAGTTTAACCCGACAGGGTCTCTACGAGCAGTACTTC. Its protein is CASSLTRQGLYEQYF.

The chain employs TRBV27 and TRBJ2-5; 9 bases are shared with TRBD2. Trimming at V came to 6 bases and at J to 4 bases, leaving 12 bases not matched to a gene. This CDR3 spans 16 amino acids. The germline gives CDR1 MNHEY, CDR2 SMNVEV (reference sequence). In nucleotides, the CDR3 is TGTGCCAGCAGCATAGGTAGCGGGAGATCGGGAGAGACCCAGTACTTC. Its translation: CASSIGSGRSGETQYF.

This chain connects TRBV11-3 to TRBJ1-5, with 9 bases that match TRBD1. Germline V CDR1 and CDR2: SGHNT, YENEEA. V shed 3 bases and J 12 bases; nucleotides not matched to a gene: 3. The CDR3 runs to 12 residues. The CDR3 here is CASSLGQGYQHF. CDR3 DNA: TGTGCCAGCAGCTTGGGACAGGGTTACCAGCATTTT.